The source of this T cell receptor (beta chain) is a study of identical twins. The CDR3 totals 17 residues. V lost 5 bases to trimming and J lost 10 bases; unmatched junction nucleotides: 15. Unique molecular identifiers were present on the cDNA, which also gained a universal primer site by template switching. Using its own MiXCR run on the 5' RACE reads, TCRdb lists one record per CDR3 protein. The profile shows hundreds of thousands of distinct CDR3 sequences, 15% to 20% of them singletons. These data also featured in a second study, about T cells expressing NK-cell markers. That investigation notes: Anti-gamma-delta TCR antibody use in several experiments restricted sorting to alpha-beta TCR T cells.

This chain connects TRBV12-3 or TRBV12-4 to TRBJ2-1; 12 nucleotides line up with TRBD2. The sequencing input was PBMCs. The TCR was taken from a woman younger than 30 in good health. The CDR3 nucleotides read TGTGCCAGCAGTCGAGTGACTAGCGGGAGTATGGTTCTGGAGCAGTTCTTC. Translated: CASSRVTSGSMVLEQFF.